This T cell receptor beta chain originates from a study of T cells in Graves' hyperthyroidism and ophthalmopathy (dated by TCRdb to the late 2010s). Background for the entire study: Peripheral blood samples were taken at the time of initial diagnosis, prior to any treatment. To identify TCR V-J signatures that set the groups apart, the researchers used a discovery cohort of 100 or so patients, made up of fewer than 50 with Graves' ophthalmopathy and about 59 with stable Graves' hyperthyroidism. Prospective prediction of ophthalmopathy was tested in an independent validation cohort consisting of about 20 hyperthyroidism patients and more than 15 patients who later progressed to ophthalmopathy. For training and testing, the 100 or so patients in the discovery cohort were randomly divided in a 7:3 ratio. The study also compared thyroid tissue and blood T-cell repertoires from about 6 Graves' hyperthyroidism patients. After sampling, hyperthyroidism patients received methimazole starting at 30 mg daily, and ophthalmopathy patients received high-dose intravenous methylprednisolone. The paper describes TCR Vbeta CDR3 sequencing of 140 or so peripheral blood samples, made up of around 41 ophthalmopathy patients, roughly 75 hyperthyroidism patients and 17 progressor patients. Overall study outcomes, separate from this receptor: In validation, the model predicted progression to ophthalmopathy with around 71% sensitivity and roughly 75% specificity, a median of approximately 6.7 months before onset. Most expanded thyroid clonotypes (frequency above 0.001) were also detected in blood, a finding suggesting that blood repertoires may reflect thyroid immune responses. A 13 V-J signature model separated ophthalmopathy from stable hyperthyroidism, with nearly 90% sensitivity and approximately 81% specificity in cross-validation and 80%/75% in testing. No statistical method was used to fix the sample size in advance, and group allocation was not hidden from the investigators.

Stable Graves' hyperthyroidism was defined as the absence of progression to ophthalmopathy over 18 months of follow-up. Hyperthyroidism patients were newly diagnosed, with disease duration under 2 months, and aged 18 to 65 years. Exclusion was applied to patients with uncontrolled infections, other autoimmune diseases, pregnancy or lactation. Diagnoses relied on clinical symptoms, serum thyroxine and TRAb, thyroid ultrasound and orbital computed tomography. PBMCs were isolated from about 9.1 ml of fresh peripheral blood by Ficoll-Paque density gradient centrifugation. Total RNA was extracted using Trizol reagent, and RNA quality was assessed on an Agilent 2100 Bioanalyzer. This clonotype was picked up many times. Its antigen is not yet known. The sample holds no much larger clone one base away, and base qualities are not on file. The TCR beta CDR3 regions were amplified from RNA transcripts. A first-round RT-PCR of the TCR CDR3 used the HTBI primer set with the Qiagen OneStep RT-PCR kit. Libraries were constructed in a second round of multiplex PCR, after which size selection and purification were performed. Libraries were sequenced paired-end with 100 bp reads on an Illumina HiSeq2000. In the original analysis: SOAPnuke was used to process the raw data, throwing out any read that contained adapters or uncalled bases, had a mean Phred below 15, or lacked an exact constant-primer or identifier match. High-quality paired reads were merged using COPE v1.2.5, and each unique nucleotide sequence was defined as a clonotype. MiTCR v1.1 was used to align the clonotypes against IMGT TRBV, TRBD and TRBJ reference segments. Only V-J combinations with frequency above 0.0001, covering about 99% of repertoires, were analysed. The TCS score was defined as the ratio of F50 (clonal expansion) to E x V (chaos), calculated using BLOSUM62-based TCRdist between CDR3 peptides within each V-J. Welch's t-statistics and random forest reduced roughly 500 V-J features to around 14, which were used in a naive Bayes classifier (R e1071). The public reads were run again by TCRdb, first through fastp at Q25 and then through MiXCR, and only productive beta chains were kept. Rows are combined by CDR3 protein, so each entry shows the most common genes and DNA. The authors' filters were not applied to this entry. In all, the sample holds approximately 410,000 distinct CDR3 sequences, and about an eighth of those were seen once. The top ten hold 5% to 6% of the sample.

The CDR3, cysteine through phenylalanine, is 15 amino acids long. Just the 45-base CDR3 DNA is kept, in frame starting at base 1. For CDR1 and CDR2, the germline V gene lists SGHDT and YYEEEE. Deletion took 2 bases off V and 3 bases off J, with a span of 15 bases between the germline ends. This receptor was taken from a woman between 18 and 29 years old with Graves' hyperthyroidism. The sequence links TRBV5-6 to TRBJ2-7, with a tentative D gene TRBD1 over 7 matching bases. Sequences were obtained from blood. The DNA reads as follows: TGTGCCAGCAGCTTCTGGGGGGCAGGGGGCTACGAGCAGTACTTC. This yields the protein CASSFWGAGGYEQYF.